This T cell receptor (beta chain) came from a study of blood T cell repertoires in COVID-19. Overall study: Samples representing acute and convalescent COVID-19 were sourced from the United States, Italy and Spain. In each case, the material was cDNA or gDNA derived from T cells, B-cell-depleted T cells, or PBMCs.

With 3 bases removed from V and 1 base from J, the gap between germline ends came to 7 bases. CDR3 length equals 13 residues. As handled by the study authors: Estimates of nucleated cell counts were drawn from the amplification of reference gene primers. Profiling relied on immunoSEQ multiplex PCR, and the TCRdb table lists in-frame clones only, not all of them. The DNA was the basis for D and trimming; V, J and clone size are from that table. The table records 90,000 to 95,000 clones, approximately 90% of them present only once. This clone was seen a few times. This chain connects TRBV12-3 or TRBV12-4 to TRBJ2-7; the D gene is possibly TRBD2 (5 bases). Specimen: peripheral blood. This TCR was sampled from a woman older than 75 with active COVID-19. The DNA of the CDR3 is TGTGCCAGCAGTTTTCAGCGGTCCTACGAGCAGTACTTC. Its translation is CASSFQRSYEQYF.